This TCR beta chain originates from a study of T-cell memory formation after mild COVID-19 (dated by TCRdb to the early 2020s). In the study overall: TCR sequence clusters from the two donors were found to be largely donor specific. The cohort comprised two young, previously healthy adult volunteers, one female and one male. Longitudinal TCRalpha and TCRbeta repertoire sequencing tracked T-cell clones expanding and contracting after mild COVID-19 in two donors. Summary of the overall study and its limitations: Some responding clones were detected in pre-infection memory, which suggested that pre-existing cross-reactive memory T cells had joined the SARS-CoV-2 response. Whether the second-wave clones peaking on day 37 were SARS-CoV-2 specific was not confirmed. Contracting CD4+ clones appeared mostly in the CM and EM memory subsets, whereas CD8+ clones were enriched in EMRA. The study covered only two mild cases, and larger cohorts including severe cases with pre-infection samples were considered necessary. From day 15 to 85, contracting clones showed balanced CD4/CD8 phenotypes, whereas a second wave of clones that expanded from day 15 to 37 leaned towards CD4+.

PBMCs were isolated by Ficoll-Paque density gradient centrifugation. For sequencing, an Illumina NovaSeq 6000 was employed. TCRalpha and TCRbeta cDNA libraries were constructed by 5'RACE with constant-segment primers, with sample barcodes and unique molecular identifiers being introduced. Trizol reagent was used to extract RNA from every sample. Amplification of the libraries took two PCR steps, and the second step added a second sample barcode plus Illumina TruSeq adapters. Sequencing of the libraries was done on an Illumina NovaSeq, producing 2 x 150 bp paired-end reads. Concerning the study's data processing: Reads were demultiplexed and collapsed into UMI-guided consensus sequences with migec v1.2.7. Using mixcr v2.1.11, UMI consensuses were aligned to TRA and TRB V and J templates and then assembled into clonotypes. A clonotype was counted as expanded or contracted only when both edgeR and NoisET called the clonotype significant, with the noise models trained on biological replicates. For edgeR calls, the thresholds were a false discovery rate-adjusted p below 0.01 and a log2 fold-change of 1. PCA with hierarchical clustering of max-normalized trajectories of the 1000 most abundant clonotypes was used as exploratory dynamics analysis. Separately sequenced CD4+ and CD8+ repertoires were used to assign the CD4 or CD8 phenotype of responding clones. The raw public reads went through TCRdb reprocessing: fastp at Q25, MiXCR clone calling, in-frame beta chains kept. Entries that share a CDR3 protein sequence are merged under the most common genes and DNA. TCRdb, rather than the study authors, made the V and J calls. Here the sample has under 250,000 distinct CDR3 sequences; 15% to 19% occur a single time. The ten most abundant clones make up 2% to 2.5% of the sample.

The trim is 4 bases for V and 5 bases for J, with a gap of 14 bases between the germline ends. The germline V gene specifies SGHDN as CDR1 and FVKESK as CDR2. The CDR3 goes from the cysteine to the phenylalanine over 14 residues. The DNA shown is the 42-base CDR3, in frame from base 1. Details on this clonotype: The antigen it recognizes is unknown. The sample holds no much larger clone one base away, and base qualities are not on file.

The sequence links TRBV14 to TRBJ1-2, with a weak D call of TRBD1 (6 bases match). The sequence derives from an adult woman who had mild COVID-19 (a few samples of this study predate the infection). The sample titles of this study are shuffled in the database, so cell type and time point are left out; the donor was told from shared clones. Sequencing was done on a sample of PBMCs or a T cell subset sorted from them (not recorded which). The nucleotide sequence is TGTGCCAGCAGCCTATGGACAGAACCATATGGCTACACCTTC. The translation is CASSLWTEPYGYTF.